What follows is one T cell receptor beta chain and its context. Under the authors' procedure: Owing to the provision of junction-only sequences devoid of quality scores by immunoSEQ, filtering differed. TCRdb keeps only in-frame clones here, not all; method: immunoSEQ multiplex PCR. V, J and clone size reflect that table, while D and trimming were determined from the DNA. The sample includes about 2.4 million clones, more than 80% of them seen just once. The sample is drawn from a study of shared clonotypes between healthy human individuals. Study as a whole: A couple of women and three men aged 18 to 49 served as donors.

The CDR3 is 15 amino acids. Trimming left V 0 bases short and J 7 bases short, with 13 bases between. Germline loops: CDR1 SGHRS, CDR2 YFSETQ. This TCR came from a man between 18 and 29 years old in good health. Sequencing input: naive CD4+ T cells sorted from blood. Noted subset: CD45RA+ positively selected. The V and J genes are TRBV5-1 and TRBJ2-2; the D gene could be TRBD1 or TRBD2 (5 bases each). The CDR3 coding sequence is TGCGCCAGCAGCTTGGCCGAGGGGTCCGGCGGGGAGCTGTTTTTT. Translating gives CASSLAEGSGGELFF.